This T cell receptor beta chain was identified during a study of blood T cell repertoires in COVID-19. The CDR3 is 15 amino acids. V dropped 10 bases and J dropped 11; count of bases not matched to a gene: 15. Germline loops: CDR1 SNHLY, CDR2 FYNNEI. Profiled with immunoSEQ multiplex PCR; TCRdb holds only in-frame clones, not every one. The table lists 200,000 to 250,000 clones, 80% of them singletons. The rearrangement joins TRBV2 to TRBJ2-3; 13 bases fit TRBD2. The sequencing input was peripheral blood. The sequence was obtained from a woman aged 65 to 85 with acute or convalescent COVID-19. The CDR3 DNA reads TGTGCCACTAGTGGGACTAGCGGGGTCATAGAGATGCAGTATTTT. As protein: CATSGTSGVIEMQYF.